The rows below give T cell receptor beta chains drawn from one sample of a study of T cell responses to AZD1222 COVID-19 vaccine. The assay was immunoSEQ multiplex PCR, and TCRdb's table has in-frame clones only and misses some. This table holds more than 100,000 clones, roughly 90% found once. The sample consisted of peripheral blood, taken 28 days after the second AZD1222 dose. The receptors were sampled from an adult who received the AZD1222 COVID-19 vaccine. Each CDR3 is given without its conserved first and last residue.

>TRBV5-4|TRBJ1-1
ASSKYRGDTEAF
>TRBV29-1|TRBJ1-2
SVDRDGYT
>TRBV15|TRBJ2-7
ATSRVGRHSEQY
>TRBV5-4|TRBJ1-2
ASSLDRVGYGYT
>TRBV27|TRBJ2-2
ASTYPGLSFTGELF
>TRBV29-1|TRBJ1-2
SEKDRGRDGYT
>TRBV4-2|TRBJ2-7
ASSQGTSGYEQY
>TRBV6-6|TRBJ2-7
ASSYGTGGKYEQY
>TRBV7-3|TRBJ2-7
ASSPDGALYEQY
>TRBV4-2|TRBJ2-5
ASSQELLGGRVETQY
>TRBV7-2|TRBJ2-1
ASSLAAGIEQF
>TRBV19|TRBJ2-3
ASSTLAGPTDTQY
>TRBV6-6|TRBJ2-5
ASSYSDAPGETQY
>TRBV18|TRBJ1-3
ASSPPYRRGNTIY
>TRBV10-3|TRBJ2-6
AISESGGSGANVLT
>TRBV28|TRBJ1-5
VVDTGTNQPQH
>TRBV18|TRBJ1-3
ASSHSGNTIY
>TRBV24-1|TRBJ2-3
ATGASGGAKDTQY
>TRBV3-1/TRBV3-2|TRBJ1-3
ASSQYRVLSGNTIY
>TRBV5-4|TRBJ1-2
ASSLAGLNYGYT
>TRBV7-3|TRBJ1-6
ASSLDGQVAPLH
>TRBV27|TRBJ1-1
ASSLTSGWATEAF
>TRBV4-1|TRBJ1-1
ASSPPGRQDTEAF
>TRBV12-3/TRBV12-4|TRBJ1-2
ASSLAGIYGYT
>TRBV15|TRBJ2-5
ATSGPGTFQETQY
>TRBV5-4|TRBJ2-4
ASSLKRTQGLAKNIQY
>TRBV4-2|TRBJ1-6
ASSLGREAPLH
>TRBV6-6|TRBJ1-1
ASSKKGGETEAF
>TRBV9|TRBJ1-6
ASSPRGQGDNSPLH
>TRBV7-7|TRBJ1-6
ASSQTGRSPLH
>TRBV19|TRBJ1-1
ASSIQPRGNTEAF
>TRBV5-8|TRBJ1-1
ASAQQALNTEAF
>TRBV18|TRBJ1-1
ASSPQGAGDTEAF
>TRBV10-3|TRBJ2-2
ATSSGTSGGASGELF
>TRBV28|TRBJ2-5
ASSLDQETQY
>TRBV28|TRBJ1-1
ASRTDTEAF
>TRBV5-4|TRBJ1-2
ASSLGAANYGYT